This T cell receptor (beta chain) was recorded in a study of cytotoxic CD8 clonotypes in ibrutinib-treated CLL. Overall study: Patients gave response samples after a median approximately eleven months of treatment, range 6 to 36. An average of about 250,000 productive templates and tens of thousands of productive rearrangements was obtained per sample.

Trimming removed 2 bases at V and 12 bases at J, with 14 bases between. The CDR3 sequence is 12 residues long. In the case of this clone: Its antigen is still unknown.

Study-level points and caveats: Researchers report that baseline clonality outpaced age-matched healthy donors and tracked circulating CD8+ T-cell counts. Sustained-remission and progressing patients' sampling times differed.

Assay: immunoSEQ multiplex PCR; the TCRdb copy retains only in-frame clones and omits some. The sample contains about 25,000 clones, 85% of which appear only once. The sequence was obtained from a human donor with chronic lymphocytic leukemia. This rearrangement joins TRBV23-1 to TRBJ2-7; TRBD2 is a possible D gene (5 bases). TRBV23-1 is annotated as an ORF whose role is uncertain. The sequencing here drew on PBMCs, taken after 24 months of ibrutinib treatment. Written as DNA, the CDR3 is TGCGCCAGCAGTCAAACAGAGAAGGGAGCGTACTTC. Translation: CASSQTEKGAYF.